Presented here are 20 T cell receptor beta chains from one specimen sequenced in a study of CD8 T cells in ankylosing spondylitis. TCRdb itself ran the 5' RACE reads through MiXCR, one entry per CDR3 protein. The repertoire consists of 25,000 to 35,000 distinct CDR3 sequences, with more than 25% occurring once and the leading ten covering less than 55%. The sample consisted of synovial fluid, either unsorted or a sorted T cell fraction (not recorded which). The receptor source for this set is a male donor with ankylosing spondylitis.

This chain joins TRBV11-2 and TRBJ2-7; D might be TRBD2 (5 bases). There are 14 residues in the CDR3. Germline V gives CDR1 SGHAT, CDR2 FQNNGV. V was clipped by 1 base and J by 0 bases, with 7 bases between them. CDR3 loop: CASSLGRGSYEQYF. CDR3 nucleotides: TGTGCCAGCAGCTTAGGACGGGGCTCCTACGAGCAGTACTTC.

The chain recombines TRBV6-1 with TRBJ1-6, with D perhaps matching TRBD1 (5 bases). Germline CDR1 MNHNS, CDR2 SASEGT. The CDR3 length is 19 residues. Between the trimmed V and J ends, which lost 4 bases and 3 bases, there was a span of 22 bases. The CDR3 nucleotides read TGTGCCAGCAGTGGAACCCTCGACAGACAAGGCGACTATAATTCACCCCTCCACTTT. Translating it yields CASSGTLDRQGDYNSPLHF.

In its sample, this clonotype was seen a few times. The chain is built from TRBV6-1 and TRBJ1-1, with D tentatively TRBD1 (5 bases). The germline V and J ends were trimmed by 6 bases and 4 bases, with 15 bases remaining between them. The germline gives CDR1 MNHNS, CDR2 SASEGT. The CDR3 loop spans 14 amino acids. CDR3 residues: CASRHTGEGTEAFF. CDR3 nucleotide sequence: TGTGCCAGCAGGCATACGGGGGAGGGCACTGAAGCTTTCTTT.

The chain joins TRBV7-9 to TRBJ1-4; TRBD1 matches 7 bases. There are 14 residues in the CDR3. V dropped 5 bases and J dropped 8; count of bases not matched to a gene: 8. From germline, CDR1 is SEHNR and CDR2 FQNEAQ (reference sequence). The CDR3 protein is CASSQGGHGEKLFF. In DNA form, the CDR3 reads TGTGCCAGCAGCCAGGGGGGGCACGGGGAAAAACTGTTTTTT.

This clonotype was picked up a small number of times. V and J are TRBV12-3 or TRBV12-4 and TRBJ1-1; the D is unclear. The CDR3 runs 12 residues. V lost 5 bases and J lost 5, with 9 bases in between. DNA of the CDR3: TGTGCCAGCAGTGTAGGGTGGACTGAAGCTTTCTTT. It translates to CASSVGWTEAFF.

This clonotype was detected ten times or more. The V call is TRBV24-1, the J call TRBJ2-2, with D hard to call. Trimming pared 0 bases from V and 3 bases from J, leaving 7 bases between. Germline V gene data show CDR1 as KGHDR and CDR2 as SFDVKD. The CDR3 spans 15 residues. The CDR3 nucleotides are TGTGCCACCAGTGATTTGCAGGAGCACACCGGGGAGCTGTTTTTT. It translates to CATSDLQEHTGELFF.

The J gene is TRBJ1-2, the V gene TRBV19; tentative D call: TRBD1 (6 bases). V lost 3 bases and J lost 6, with 11 bases in between. CDR3 length: 13 residues. CDR1 is LNHDA and CDR2 is SQIVND in the germline V gene (reference sequence). The CDR3 loop reads CASSIGGLDGYTF. The CDR3 DNA reads as TGTGCCAGTAGTATCGGGGGGCTGGATGGCTACACCTTC.

This clonotype is termed large. This chain joins TRBV7-9 and TRBJ2-1; TRBD1 might be the D (6 bases). CDR3 length: 15 residues. Trimming left V 2 bases short and J 1 base short, with 9 bases between. Germline values: CDR1 SEHNR, CDR2 FQNEAQ (reference sequence). The CDR3 spells CASSLTQGSYNEQFF. As DNA, the CDR3 is TGTGCCAGCAGCTTAACCCAGGGGTCCTACAATGAGCAGTTCTTC.

The chain employs TRBV2 and TRBJ1-5; D gene ambiguous. The germline V gene has CDR1 SNHLY and CDR2 FYNNEI. V lost 2 bases, J lost 3 bases, and 11 bases lay in between. The CDR3 spans 15 residues. DNA of the CDR3: TGTGCCAGCAGTGAAATAGGGTCGAACAATCAGCCCCAGCATTTT. Protein: CASSEIGSNNQPQHF.

Judged by abundance, this clonotype is medium-sized (0.01 to 0.1%). The chain links TRBV7-8 to TRBJ2-3; D is perhaps TRBD1 (5 bases). The V and J ends lost 2 bases and 2 bases respectively, with 14 bases between them. CDR1 SGHVS and CDR2 FQNEAQ come from the germline V gene. CDR3 length equals 16 residues. The CDR3 nucleotides are TGTGCCAGCAGCTTACTGGGCCTCAGGGACACAGATACGCAGTATTTT. As protein: CASSLLGLRDTDTQYF.

The V call is TRBV7-9, the J call TRBJ1-2, with D unresolved. The CDR3 loop spans 14 amino acids. The ends were cut back, 5 bases at V and 3 bases at J, with 13 bases in the middle. CDR1 is SEHNR and CDR2 is FQNEAQ in the germline V gene (reference sequence). This chain's CDR3 is CASSVSARHYGYTF. CDR3 coding DNA: TGTGCCAGCAGCGTTAGCGCCAGGCACTATGGCTACACCTTC. Variable domain in full (rest from reference TRBV7-9 and TRBJ1-2): DTGVSQNPRHKITKRGQNVTFRCDPISEHNRLYWYRQTLGQGPEFLTYFQNEAQLEKSRLLSDRFSAERPKGSFSTLEIQRTEQGDSAMYLCASSVSARHYGYTFGSGTRLTVV.

In its sample, this clonotype was seen a few times. The chain combines TRBV29-1 with TRBJ1-2, with 9 positions matching TRBD1. Trimming took 7 bases from V and 4 from J; bases not matched to a gene: 7. This CDR3 comprises 13 residues. From germline, CDR1 is SQVTM and CDR2 ANQGSEA. The CDR3 sequence: CSGRQGESYGYTF. The CDR3 DNA follows: TGCAGCGGTCGACAGGGGGAAAGCTATGGCTACACCTTC.

The gene calls are TRBV27 and TRBJ2-7; 14 bases map to TRBD2. Per germline, CDR1 MNHEY and CDR2 SMNVEV (reference sequence). CDR3 length equals 15 residues. Trimming cost V 5 bases and J 5 bases; bases outside gene matches: 5. The CDR3 DNA is TGTGCCAGCAGTCCCGGGACTAGCGGGAGAAACGAGCAGTACTTC. Protein product: CASSPGTSGRNEQYF.

V gene TRBV2 combines with J gene TRBJ2-1; tentatively, D is TRBD2 (5 bases). In germline, CDR1 is SNHLY, CDR2 FYNNEI. The CDR3 sequence is 17 residues long. V lost 1 base to trimming and J lost 3 bases, with 16 bases between them. CDR3 region: CASSEEFAGFSYNEQFF. CDR3 nucleotides: TGTGCCAGCAGTGAAGAGTTTGCGGGTTTTAGCTACAATGAGCAGTTCTTC.

There are a few counts of this clonotype. V and J are TRBV6-1 and TRBJ2-5; 9 nucleotides line up with TRBD2. The CDR3 has 15 amino acids. V shed 2 bases, J shed 3 bases, and the junction held 4 bases outside the gene matches. Germline CDR1 reads MNHNS; CDR2 reads SASEGT. The CDR3 sequence: CASSETTSGEETQYF. In DNA form, the CDR3 reads TGTGCCAGCAGTGAAACGACTAGCGGAGAAGAGACCCAGTACTTC.

This clonotype was observed many times. The CDR3 sequence: CSARGQVSHEQYF. The CDR3 region has the DNA TGCAGTGCTAGAGGACAGGTTTCCCACGAGCAGTACTTC. J is TRBJ2-7 and V is TRBV20-1; D perhaps matches TRBD1 (6 bases). CDR3 length equals 13 residues. V was cut by 1 base and J by 5 bases, with 12 bases left in between. CDR1 is DFQATT, CDR2 SNEGSKA, per germline (reference sequence).

This clonotype appeared once. CDR3 DNA sequence: TGCGCCACCTCCGGGACACTGGGAACCCAGTACTTC. Protein sequence: CATSGTLGTQYF. The rearrangement joins TRBV4-1 to TRBJ2-5; maybe TRBD1 (6 bases). Germline values: CDR1 MGHRA, CDR2 YSYEKL. Trimming took 10 bases from V and 8 from J, leaving 17 bases between them. The CDR3 totals 12 residues.

J is TRBJ2-1 and V is TRBV30, with 13 bases aligning to TRBD2. The germline gives CDR1 GTSNPN, CDR2 SVGIG (reference sequence). J lost 5 bases, V lost 3 bases, and 4 bases had no gene match. This CDR3 is built from 15 residues. The CDR3 sequence: CAWSPLAGGDNEQFF. CDR3 in DNA: TGTGCCTGGAGCCCACTAGCGGGAGGGGACAATGAGCAGTTCTTC. Based on the CDR3 plus reference TRBV30 and TRBJ2-1, the full variable domain is SQTIHQWPATLVQPVGSPLSLECTVEGTSNPNLYWYRQAAGRGLQLLFYSVGIGQISSEVPQNLSASRPQDRQFILSSKKLLLSDSGFYLCAWSPLAGGDNEQFFGPGTRLTVL.

This clonotype came up many times. The chain couples TRBV13 to TRBJ2-7; D may be TRBD1 (5 bases). Trimming pared 1 base from V and 3 bases from J, leaving 10 bases between. The CDR3 covers 14 residues. Germline CDR1 PRHDT, CDR2 FYEKMQ (reference sequence). CDR3 DNA: TGTGCCAGCAGCTTAGAAGGGGCGAACTACGAGCAGTACTTC. Residues: CASSLEGANYEQYF. Together with reference TRBV13 and TRBJ2-7, the CDR3 gives the full variable domain: AAGVIQSPRHLIKEKRETATLKCYPIPRHDTVYWYQQGPGQDPQFLISFYEKMQSDKGSIPDRFSAQQFSDYHSELNMSSLELGDSALYFCASSLEGANYEQYFGPGTRLTVT.

This clonotype was detected a few times. The chain recombines TRBV15 with TRBJ1-1, with D possibly TRBD1 on 5 matching bases. The CDR3 spans 12 residues. Germline assignment: CDR1 LNHNV and CDR2 YYDKDF (reference sequence). Trimming removed 5 bases at V and 4 bases at J, with 8 bases between. The CDR3 DNA reads TGTGCCACCAGCGAGAGGGGCACTGAAGCTTTCTTT. Its protein is CATSERGTEAFF.